What follows describes a single T cell receptor beta chain. This specimen belongs to a study of blood T cell repertoires in COVID-19. In the study overall: From the United States, Italy and Spain came samples of acute and convalescent COVID-19. In each case, the material was cDNA or gDNA derived from T cells, B-cell-depleted T cells, or PBMCs.

As processed by the authors: Counts of nucleated cells, estimated from reference gene primer amplification, were obtained. The data were produced by immunoSEQ multiplex PCR, yet TCRdb's version contains in-frame clones alone and is incomplete. Clone size and the V and J calls come from that table; the DNA yielded D and trimming. The data hold approximately 25,000 clones, with around 72% observed a single time. CDR3 size: 15 residues. Per germline, CDR1 MNHEY and CDR2 SMNVEV (reference sequence). The V and J ends lost 1 base and 5 bases respectively, with 15 bases between them. The chain combines TRBV27 with TRBJ2-7; no reliable D call. Sequenced material: peripheral blood. The sequence was obtained from a woman of 80 years or more with acute or convalescent COVID-19. CDR3 bases: TGTGCCAGCAGTTTATTTACGGCAGGTCTTGACGAGCAGTACTTC. This encodes CASSLFTAGLDEQYF.